Listed below are T cell receptor beta chains from one sample, sequenced in a study of human T cells and chemical hapten exposure. TCRdb itself ran the RACE reads through MiXCR, one entry per CDR3 protein. The sample has roughly 200,000 distinct CDR3 sequences, 20% to 25% seen once. Sequenced here: whole blood, sampled in connection with sensitization to the hapten diphenylcyclopropenone (DPC). The receptors here all came from a woman in her forties with alopecia areata. Some clones in this sample may be carry-over from other donors' samples. The CDR3 runs from the conserved cysteine through the conserved F or W. A D gene is named only where the DNA matches it firmly. Clone sizes are given selectively: once, few, many, or a class where the clone is expanded.

>TRBJ2-1|14|TRBD2|TRBV29-1|NA
CTIRLAGDGNEQFF
TGCACCATAAGACTAGCGGGAGACGGAAATGAGCAGTTCTTC
>TRBJ2-2|15|TRBD1|TRBV4-1|NA
CASSGGTGGTGELFF
TGCGCCAGCAGCGGCGGGACAGGGGGCACCGGGGAGCTGTTTTTT
>TRBJ2-4|10|NA|TRBV28|NA
CASGKNIQYF
TGTGCCAGCGGCAAAAACATTCAGTACTTC
>TRBJ2-7|15|TRBD2|TRBV20-1|NA
CSARRLGLGTYEQYF
TGCAGTGCTAGGCGTCTTGGACTAGGGACCTACGAGCAGTACTTC
>TRBJ2-5|13|TRBD1|TRBV29-1|few
CSVPKTGRETQYF
TGCAGCGTTCCAAAGACAGGGCGAGAGACCCAGTACTTC
>TRBJ2-5|14|NA|TRBV7-9|many
CASSRSAEQETQYF
TGTGCCAGCAGCCGGTCGGCAGAGCAAGAGACCCAGTACTTC
>TRBJ2-5|12|TRBD1|TRBV29-1|many
CSGQGAEETQYF
TGCAGCGGACAGGGGGCGGAGGAGACCCAGTACTTC
>TRBJ2-3|14|NA|TRBV7-9|NA
CASRLGLNTDTQYF
TGTGCCAGCAGATTAGGGTTAAACACAGATACGCAGTATTTT
>TRBJ2-7|14|TRBD2|TRBV2|NA
CATLAGEGAYEQYF
TGTGCCACCTTAGCGGGAGAGGGGGCCTACGAGCAGTACTTC
>TRBJ2-2|14|NA|TRBV29-1|few
CSATGIRGTGELFF
TGCAGCGCTACGGGAATAAGGGGCACCGGGGAGCTGTTTTTT
>TRBJ2-3|12|NA|TRBV20-1|few
CSARRGMDTQYF
TGCAGTGCTAGAAGGGGAATGGATACGCAGTATTTT
>TRBJ2-1|16|TRBD2|TRBV6-4|NA
CASSANGLAGGYEQFF
TGTGCCAGCAGTGCAAACGGACTAGCGGGAGGGTATGAGCAGTTCTTC
>TRBJ1-6|15|NA|TRBV4-3|few
CASSQDIQGNSPLHF
TGCGCCAGCAGCCAAGACATCCAGGGGAATTCACCCCTCCACTTT
>TRBJ2-1|15|NA|TRBV20-1|few
CTARWGISSYNEQFF
TGCACCGCCAGATGGGGGATTAGCTCCTACAATGAGCAGTTCTTC
>TRBJ2-1|17|TRBD2|TRBV5-1|few
CASSPASGRYSYNEQFF
TGCGCCAGCAGCCCAGCTAGCGGGAGGTACTCCTACAATGAGCAGTTCTTC
>TRBJ1-2|11|NA|TRBV10-3|few
CAISDTYGYTF
TGTGCCATCAGTGACACCTATGGCTACACCTTC
>TRBJ2-1|15|NA|TRBV4-3|NA
CASSRRSLRGDEQFF
TGCGCCAGCAGTCGGCGCTCATTACGGGGCGATGAGCAGTTCTTC
>TRBJ2-3|13|NA|TRBV29-1|many
CRCLDGSTDTQYF
TGCAGGTGCCTAGACGGAAGCACAGATACGCAGTATTTT
>TRBJ1-5|15|TRBD1|TRBV7-2|NA
CASSLWTGPNQPQHF
TGTGCCAGCAGCCTTTGGACAGGGCCCAATCAGCCCCAGCATTTT